A single TCR beta chain is shown here with its context. The antigen remains undetermined. This entry is derived from a study of cytomegalovirus exposure and HLA in healthy donors. Study results and limitations: In vitro experiments confirmed that a few CMV-associated chains were specific for CMV antigens. The only immune exposure information that was available was CMV serostatus. Reportedly, TCR beta sequences accurately predicted HLA-A and HLA-B alleles in most subjects.

This PCR relied on a set of 60 Vbeta primers and 13 Jbeta primers. Assay: immunoSEQ multiplex PCR; the TCRdb copy retains only in-frame clones and omits some. The sample has about 130,000 clones; about 81% are singletons. The germline CDR1 and CDR2 sequences are LGHNA and YNFKEQ. The CDR3 has 16 residues. V trimming: 0 bases; J trimming: 7 bases; junction bases outside the gene matches: 3. The chain combines TRBV4-2 with TRBJ2-1; 13 bases line up with TRBD2. The specimen sequenced was PBMCs. This receptor was obtained from a woman aged 25 to 45 in good health and CMV-seronegative. The CDR3 reads CASSQDRLAGGNEQFF. For the CDR3, the DNA is TGTGCCAGCAGCCAAGATAGACTAGCGGGAGGAAATGAGCAGTTCTTC.